This T cell receptor beta chain came from a study of T cell changes during pregnancy in multiple sclerosis. This table comes from immunoSEQ multiplex PCR, and its TCRdb copy is limited to in-frame clones, with some not included. Here the sample spans tens of thousands of clones, about 90% being singletons. In its sample, this clone was seen a few times. This CDR3 is 13 amino acids long. J was trimmed by 7 bases and V by 8 bases; bases with no gene match: 6. Germline CDR1 and CDR2: MDHEN and SYDVKM. The material was CD4+ T cells from peripheral blood mononuclear cells, obtained in the second trimester of pregnancy. The receptor was derived from a female donor with multiple sclerosis, enrolled in a pregnancy study. This chain connects TRBV28 to TRBJ2-1; 9 nucleotides match TRBD2. The CDR3 is CASGRGRGNEQFF. CDR3 bases: TGTGCCAGCGGGCGCGGGAGGGGAAATGAGCAGTTCTTC.